What follows are 18 T cell receptor beta chains derived from one specimen sequenced in a study of shared clonotypes between healthy human individuals. The data were produced by immunoSEQ multiplex PCR, yet TCRdb's version contains in-frame clones alone and is incomplete. The top ten hold 0.3% to 0.4% of the sample, which has approximately 2.1 million clones, 93% seen once. Sequencing was done on a sample of naive CD4+ T cells from PBMCs. Subset: CD45RA+ positively selected. These receptors were taken from a man aged 18 to 30 in good health. Some clones in this sample may be carry-over from other donors' samples.

This rearrangement joins TRBV4-3 to TRBJ2-3; D gene uncertain. CDR3 length: 14 amino acids. Germline-derived CDR1 and CDR2 are LGHNA and YSLEER. V gave up 0 bases and J gave up 5 bases, with 9 bases separating them. As DNA, the CDR3 is TGCGCCAGCAGCCAAGATAAATCCGGAGATACGCAGTATTTT. The encoded protein is CASSQDKSGDTQYF.

The chain employs TRBV6-5 and TRBJ1-2, with 8 bases aligning to TRBD1. The CDR3 covers 14 residues. Trimming cost V 2 bases and J 4 bases; bases outside gene matches: 3. From germline, CDR1 is MNHEY and CDR2 SVGAGI. CDR3 nucleotide sequence: TGTGCCAGCAGTTACCGACAGGGGACCTATGGCTACACCTTC. The encoded protein is CASSYRQGTYGYTF.

The V gene is TRBV7-6, the J gene TRBJ1-1; 11 nucleotides align to TRBD1. Germline V gene data show CDR1 as SGHVS and CDR2 as FNYEAQ. CDR3 length equals 14 residues. V was pared by 5 bases and J by 7 bases, with 6 bases of the junction left unmatched. The DNA for the CDR3 is TGTGCCAGCAGCCGGACAGGGGGCAGGATTGAAGCTTTCTTT. Protein sequence: CASSRTGGRIEAFF.

V is TRBV4-1 and J is TRBJ2-1, with TRBD1 matching 9 bases. Trimming at V came to 2 bases and at J to 3 bases, leaving 17 bases not matched to a gene. CDR3 length: 20 amino acids. Germline V CDR1 and CDR2: MGHRA, YSYEKL. The CDR3 DNA reads as TGCGCCAGCAGCCAACGCGCGACAGGGGGGTCTAGCAGCGGCTACAATGAGCAGTTCTTC. Amino acid sequence: CASSQRATGGSSSGYNEQFF.

The DNA of the CDR3 is TGCGCCAGCAGGAGGGCGACAGGGCTGACGAACACTGAAGCTTTCTTT. It codes for CASRRATGLTNTEAFF. The J gene is TRBJ1-1, the V gene TRBV5-1, with TRBD1 identical over 7 bases. V trimming: 5 bases; J trimming: 1 base; junction bases outside the gene matches: 11. This CDR3 has 16 residues. Germline CDR1 SGHRS, CDR2 YFSETQ.

The chain combines TRBV6-1 with TRBJ2-5, with D maybe TRBD1 (5 bases). Germline V gene lookup returns CDR1 MNHNS and CDR2 SASEGT. V was cut by 0 bases and J by 5 bases, with 19 bases left in between. This CDR3 region has 17 residues. CDR3 nucleotide sequence: TGTGCCAGCAGTGAAGCAAGGGGTTTCTCCGGCACGGAGACCCAGTACTTC. Its protein product is CASSEARGFSGTETQYF.

V usage is TRBV2 and J usage is TRBJ1-4; 8 bases fit TRBD1. CDR1 and CDR2 (germline): SNHLY, FYNNEI. This CDR3 has 14 residues. J was trimmed by 4 bases and V by 6 bases; bases with no gene match: 4. The CDR3 nucleotides are TGTGCCAGCAGGAGGGGACAGGTTAATGAAAAACTGTTTTTT. The encoded protein is CASRRGQVNEKLFF.

On this clone itself: Other DNA sequences in this specimen translate into the identical CDR3. The V call is TRBV7-3, the J call TRBJ1-1; D possibly corresponds to TRBD1 (5 bases). Germline V gene sequence: CDR1 SGHTA, CDR2 FQGTGA. The CDR3 consists of 14 residues. Trimming took 4 bases from V and 1 from J, leaving 10 bases between them. The CDR3 protein is CASSSRGGNTEAFF. The CDR3 nucleotides read TGTGCCAGCAGCTCAAGGGGAGGGAACACTGAAGCTTTCTTT.

Points on this clone: This same CDR3 is encoded by further DNA sequences in the sample. This chain joins TRBV6-1 and TRBJ1-1; TRBD1 is a possible D gene (6 bases). The V gene lost 4 bases and the J gene lost 1 base, with 10 bases spanning the gap. The CDR3 runs to 14 residues. Germline CDR1 is MNHNS and CDR2 is SASEGT. The CDR3 loop reads CASSVGRGNTEAFF. CDR3 nucleotides: TGTGCCAGCAGTGTAGGCAGGGGGAACACTGAAGCTTTCTTT.

The rearrangement uses TRBV27 and TRBJ1-4, with 7 bases that match TRBD1. V shed 5 bases and J 0 bases; nucleotides not matched to a gene: 9. The CDR3 runs to 17 residues. Looked up from germline, CDR1 is MNHEY and CDR2 is SMNVEV (reference sequence). This CDR3 is CASSRRQGWATNEKLFF. The CDR3 DNA follows: TGTGCCAGCAGTCGCAGACAGGGCTGGGCAACTAATGAAAAACTGTTTTTT.

The genes are TRBV7-9 and TRBJ1-3; D not resolved. Trimming left V 1 base short and J 0 bases short, with 13 bases between. CDR1 is SEHNR, CDR2 FQNEAQ, per germline (reference sequence). The CDR3 covers 17 residues. This chain's CDR3 is CASSLDGLSFSGNTIYF. The CDR3 DNA reads TGTGCCAGCAGCTTAGACGGTTTATCCTTCTCTGGAAACACCATATATTTT.

This chain connects TRBV2 to TRBJ2-5, with unresolved D. From germline, CDR1 is SNHLY and CDR2 FYNNEI. V was cut by 8 bases and J by 1 base, with 14 bases left in between. CDR3 size: 14 residues. Here the CDR3 reads CASFERATQETQYF. CDR3 in DNA: TGTGCCAGCTTTGAAAGGGCGACCCAAGAGACCCAGTACTTC. The full variable domain, its missing parts supplied by reference TRBV2 and TRBJ2-5, is EPEVTQTPSHQVTQMGQEVILRCVPISNHLYFYWYRQILGQKVEFLVSFYNNEISEKSEIFDDQFSVERPDGSNFTLKIRSTKLEDSAMYFCASFERATQETQYFGPGTRLLVL.

The CDR3: CASSLGTGYSNYGYTF. As DNA, the CDR3 is TGCGCCAGCAGCTTGGGAACAGGGTACTCTAACTATGGCTACACCTTC. V is TRBV5-1 and J is TRBJ1-2; a weak D match, TRBD1 (6 bases). V shed 0 bases and J shed 0 bases, with 12 bases lying between them. The germline gives CDR1 SGHRS, CDR2 YFSETQ. This CDR3 is 16 amino acids long.

This sequence joins TRBV6-6 and TRBJ1-2; D may be TRBD1 (5 bases). Trimming left V 7 bases short and J 8 bases short, with 14 bases between. CDR3 length equals 12 residues. Germline values: CDR1 MNHNY, CDR2 SVGAGI (reference sequence). CDR3 sequence reads: CASTPRGDGYTF. For the CDR3, the DNA is TGTGCCAGCACCCCTCGGGGGGACGGCTACACCTTC.

This chain uses TRBV15 with TRBJ1-5, with TRBD1 matching 9 bases. CDR3 size: 15 residues. V was clipped by 2 bases and J by 4 bases; unmatched bases: 3. Germline V gene sequence: CDR1 LNHNV, CDR2 YYDKDF (reference sequence). The CDR3 coding sequence is TGTGCCACCAGCAGACTGGGACAGGGAAATCAGCCCCAGCATTTT. Protein: CATSRLGQGNQPQHF.

The J gene is TRBJ1-5, the V gene TRBV7-2; D gene uncertain. The germline gives CDR1 SGHTA, CDR2 FQGNSA. Deletions cut 5 bases from V and 9 bases from J, with 11 bases between. This CDR3 is built from 12 residues. In nucleotides, the CDR3 is TGTGCCAGCAGCCTTCATCCTTGGCCCCAGCATTTT. It translates to CASSLHPWPQHF.

The chain links TRBV28 to TRBJ1-6; D is possibly TRBD1 (5 bases). Germline-derived CDR1 and CDR2 are MDHEN and SYDVKM. The CDR3 sequence is 14 residues long. Trimming removed 7 bases from V and 9 bases from J, with 16 bases in between. The CDR3 region has the DNA TGTGCCAGCACCCCAGGTCAGGGAAGTTCACCCCTCCACTTT. Amino acid sequence: CASTPGQGSSPLHF.

The chain is built from TRBV14 and TRBJ2-4, with D hard to call. Trimming cost V 2 bases and J 4 bases, with 9 bases left between them. This CDR3 is built from 14 residues. The V gene's germline CDR1 is SGHDN and CDR2 FVKESK. The CDR3 coding sequence is TGTGCCAGCAGCCAATCTCAAGGGAAAAACATTCAGTACTTC. Translated: CASSQSQGKNIQYF.